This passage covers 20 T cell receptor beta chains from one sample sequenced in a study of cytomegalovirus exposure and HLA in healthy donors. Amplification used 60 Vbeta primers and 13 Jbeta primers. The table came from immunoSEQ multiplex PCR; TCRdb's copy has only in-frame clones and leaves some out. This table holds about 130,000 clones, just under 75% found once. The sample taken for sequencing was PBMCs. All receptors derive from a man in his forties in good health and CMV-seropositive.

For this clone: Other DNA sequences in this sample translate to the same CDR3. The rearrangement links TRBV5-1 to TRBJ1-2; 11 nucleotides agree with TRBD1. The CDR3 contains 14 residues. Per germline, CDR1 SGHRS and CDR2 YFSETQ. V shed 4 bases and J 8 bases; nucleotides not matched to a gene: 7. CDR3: CASSPGQGAYGYTF. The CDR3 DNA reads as TGCGCCAGCAGCCCAGGACAGGGGGCATACGGCTACACCTTC. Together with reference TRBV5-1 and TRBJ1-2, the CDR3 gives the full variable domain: KAGVTQTPRYLIKTRGQQVTLSCSPISGHRSVSWYQQTPGQGLQFLFEYFSETQRNKGNFPGRFSGRQFSNSRSEMNVSTLELGDSALYLCASSPGQGAYGYTFGSGTRLTVV.

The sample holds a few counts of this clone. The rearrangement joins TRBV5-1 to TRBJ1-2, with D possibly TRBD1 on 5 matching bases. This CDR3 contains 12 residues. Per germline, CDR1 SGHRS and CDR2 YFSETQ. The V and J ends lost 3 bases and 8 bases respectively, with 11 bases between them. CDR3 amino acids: CASSSDIRGYTF. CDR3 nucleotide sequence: TGCGCCAGCAGCTCGGACATTCGGGGCTACACCTTC.

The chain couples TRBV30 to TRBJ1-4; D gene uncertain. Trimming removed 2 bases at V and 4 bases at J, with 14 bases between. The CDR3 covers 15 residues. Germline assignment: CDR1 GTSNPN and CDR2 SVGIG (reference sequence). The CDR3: CAWSTATGYNEKLFF. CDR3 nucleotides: TGTGCCTGGAGTACCGCGACGGGATATAATGAAAAACTGTTTTTT.

CDR3 in DNA: TGTGCCAGCGGAGAAATACGGGACACCTATTACGAGCAGTACTTC. This translates into CASGEIRDTYYEQYF. The J gene is TRBJ2-7, the V gene TRBV5-8; tentative D call: TRBD1 (6 bases). This CDR3 spans 15 amino acids. The germline gives CDR1 SGHTS, CDR2 YDEGEE. V was trimmed by 7 bases and J by 4 bases, leaving 21 bases between them.

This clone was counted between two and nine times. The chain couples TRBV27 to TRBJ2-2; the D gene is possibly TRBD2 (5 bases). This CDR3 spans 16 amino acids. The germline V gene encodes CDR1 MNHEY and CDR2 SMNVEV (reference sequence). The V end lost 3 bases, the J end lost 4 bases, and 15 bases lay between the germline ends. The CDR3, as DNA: TGTGCCAGCAGTTTTTCGTTAGCCCGGGGCACCGGGGAGCTGTTTTTT. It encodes CASSFSLARGTGELFF.

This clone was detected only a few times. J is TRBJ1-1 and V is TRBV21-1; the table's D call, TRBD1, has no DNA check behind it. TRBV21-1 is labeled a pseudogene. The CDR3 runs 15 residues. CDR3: CASSKAKQMNTEAFF. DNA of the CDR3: TGTGCCAGCAGCAAAGCGAAACAGATGAACACTGAAGCTTTCTTT.

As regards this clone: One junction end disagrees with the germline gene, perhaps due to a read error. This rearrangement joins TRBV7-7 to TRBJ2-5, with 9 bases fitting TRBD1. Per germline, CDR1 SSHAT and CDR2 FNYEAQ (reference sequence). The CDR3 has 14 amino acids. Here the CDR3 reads CASSDNRGQGAQYF. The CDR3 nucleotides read TGTGCTAGCAGCGACAACAGGGGGCAGGGGGCCCAGTACTTC.

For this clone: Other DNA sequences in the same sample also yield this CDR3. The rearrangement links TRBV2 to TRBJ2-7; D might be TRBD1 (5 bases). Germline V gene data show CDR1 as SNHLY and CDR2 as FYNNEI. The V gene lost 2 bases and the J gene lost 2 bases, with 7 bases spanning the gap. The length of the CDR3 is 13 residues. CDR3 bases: TGTGCCAGCAGTGAACAGGGCACCTACGAGCAGTACTTC. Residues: CASSEQGTYEQYF. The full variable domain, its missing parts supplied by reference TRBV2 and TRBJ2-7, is EPEVTQTPSHQVTQMGQEVILRCVPISNHLYFYWYRQILGQKVEFLVSFYNNEISEKSEIFDDQFSVERPDGSNFTLKIRSTKLEDSAMYFCASSEQGTYEQYFGPGTRLTVT.

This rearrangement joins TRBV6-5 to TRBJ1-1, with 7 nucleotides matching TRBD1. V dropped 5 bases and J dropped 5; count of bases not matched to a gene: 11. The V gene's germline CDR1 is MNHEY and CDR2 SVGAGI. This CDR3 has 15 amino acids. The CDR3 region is CASSPQGRVWTEAFF. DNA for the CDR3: TGTGCCAGCAGTCCACAGGGGAGAGTGTGGACTGAAGCTTTCTTT.

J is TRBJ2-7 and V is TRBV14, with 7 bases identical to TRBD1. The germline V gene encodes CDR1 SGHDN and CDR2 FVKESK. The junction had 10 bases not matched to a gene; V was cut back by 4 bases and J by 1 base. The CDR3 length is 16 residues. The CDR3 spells CASSRTGQKSSYEQYF. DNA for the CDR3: TGTGCCAGCAGCCGGACGGGACAGAAGTCGTCCTACGAGCAGTACTTC.

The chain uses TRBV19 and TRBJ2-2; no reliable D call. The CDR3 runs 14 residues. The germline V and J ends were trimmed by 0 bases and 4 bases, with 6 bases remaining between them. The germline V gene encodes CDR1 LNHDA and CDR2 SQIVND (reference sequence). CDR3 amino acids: CASSIDLSTGELFF. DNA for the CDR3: TGTGCCAGTAGTATAGACCTTAGCACCGGGGAGCTGTTTTTT.

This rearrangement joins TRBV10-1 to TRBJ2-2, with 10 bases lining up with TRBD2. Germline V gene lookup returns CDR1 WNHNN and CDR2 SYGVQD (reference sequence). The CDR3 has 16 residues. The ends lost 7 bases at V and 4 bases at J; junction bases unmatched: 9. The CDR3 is CASTFPGTSVTGELFF. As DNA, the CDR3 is TGCGCCAGCACCTTCCCCGGGACTAGCGTCACCGGGGAGCTGTTTTTT.

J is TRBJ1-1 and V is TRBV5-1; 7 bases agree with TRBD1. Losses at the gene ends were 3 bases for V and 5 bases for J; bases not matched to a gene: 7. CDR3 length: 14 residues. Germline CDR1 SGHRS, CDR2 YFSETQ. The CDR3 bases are TGCGCCAGCAGCTCGCTGTACAGGGGAACTGAAGCTTTCTTT. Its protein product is CASSSLYRGTEAFF. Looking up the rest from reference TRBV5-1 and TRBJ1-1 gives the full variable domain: KAGVTQTPRYLIKTRGQQVTLSCSPISGHRSVSWYQQTPGQGLQFLFEYFSETQRNKGNFPGRFSGRQFSNSRSEMNVSTLELGDSALYLCASSSLYRGTEAFFGQGTRLTVV.

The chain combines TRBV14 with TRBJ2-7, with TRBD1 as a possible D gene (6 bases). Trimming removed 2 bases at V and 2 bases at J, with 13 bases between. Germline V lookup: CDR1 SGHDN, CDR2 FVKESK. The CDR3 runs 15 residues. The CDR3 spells CASSQYRDTPYEQYF. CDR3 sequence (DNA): TGTGCCAGCAGCCAATACAGGGATACCCCCTACGAGCAGTACTTC.

The DNA of the CDR3 is TGTGCCAGCAGCCCAACAGGGGTACCGTCCGGTGGCTACACCTTC. Amino acid sequence: CASSPTGVPSGGYTF. The rearrangement uses TRBV28 and TRBJ1-2; 7 bases agree with TRBD1. Germline CDR1 MDHEN, CDR2 SYDVKM. The CDR3 contains 15 residues. V shed 6 bases, J shed 7 bases, and the junction held 14 bases outside the gene matches.

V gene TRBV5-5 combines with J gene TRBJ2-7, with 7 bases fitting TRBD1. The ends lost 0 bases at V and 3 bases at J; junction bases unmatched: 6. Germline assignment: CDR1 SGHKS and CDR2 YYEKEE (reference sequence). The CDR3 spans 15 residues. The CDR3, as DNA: TGTGCCAGCAGCTTGGCCGGACAGGACCTCTACGAGCAGTACTTC. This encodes CASSLAGQDLYEQYF.

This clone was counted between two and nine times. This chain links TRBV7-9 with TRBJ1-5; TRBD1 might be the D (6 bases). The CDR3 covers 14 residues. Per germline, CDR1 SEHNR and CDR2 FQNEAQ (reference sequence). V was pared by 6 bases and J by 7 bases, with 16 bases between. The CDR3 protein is CASSPSGGAQPQHF. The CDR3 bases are TGTGCCAGCAGTCCTAGTGGGGGGGCCCAGCCCCAGCATTTT.

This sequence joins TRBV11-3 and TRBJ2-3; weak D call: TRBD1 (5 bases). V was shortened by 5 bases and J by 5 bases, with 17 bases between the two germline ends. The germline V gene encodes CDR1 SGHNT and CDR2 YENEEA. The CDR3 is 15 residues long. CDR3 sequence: CASSPQGGAGDTQYF. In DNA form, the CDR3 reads TGTGCCAGCAGCCCCCAGGGTGGGGCCGGAGATACGCAGTATTTT.

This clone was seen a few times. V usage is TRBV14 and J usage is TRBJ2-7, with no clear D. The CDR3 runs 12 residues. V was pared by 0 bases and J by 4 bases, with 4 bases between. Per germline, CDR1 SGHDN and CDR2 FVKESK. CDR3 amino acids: CASSQDSYEQYF. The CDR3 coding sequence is TGTGCCAGCAGCCAAGATAGTTACGAGCAGTACTTC.

CDR3 nucleotide sequence: TGTGCCAGCGGCGGGGGGAGCTCTAGCACAGATACGCAGTATTTT. Protein: CASGGGSSSTDTQYF. V usage is TRBV7-6 and J usage is TRBJ2-3; 8 bases are a match to TRBD2. V shed 8 bases and J 0 bases; nucleotides not matched to a gene: 7. Germline lookup yields CDR1 SGHVS and CDR2 FNYEAQ. The CDR3 totals 15 residues.